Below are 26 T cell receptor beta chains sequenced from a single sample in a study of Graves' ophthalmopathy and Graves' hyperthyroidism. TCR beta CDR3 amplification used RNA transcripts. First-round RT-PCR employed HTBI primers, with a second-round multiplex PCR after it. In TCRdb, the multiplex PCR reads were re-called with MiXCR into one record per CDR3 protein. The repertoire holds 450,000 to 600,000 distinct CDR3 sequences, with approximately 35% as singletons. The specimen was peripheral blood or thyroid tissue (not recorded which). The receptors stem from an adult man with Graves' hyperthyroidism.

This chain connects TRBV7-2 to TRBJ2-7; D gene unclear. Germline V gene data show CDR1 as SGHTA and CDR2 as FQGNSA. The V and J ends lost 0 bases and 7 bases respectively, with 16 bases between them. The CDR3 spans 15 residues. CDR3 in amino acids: CASSLAQMAYDEQYF. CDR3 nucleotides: TGTGCCAGCAGCTTAGCACAAATGGCATACGATGAGCAGTACTTC.

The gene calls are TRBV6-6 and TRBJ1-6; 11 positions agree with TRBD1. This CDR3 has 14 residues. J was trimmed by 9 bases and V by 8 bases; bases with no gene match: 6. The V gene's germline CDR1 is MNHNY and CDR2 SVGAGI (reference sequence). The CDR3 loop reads CASHRGTGGSPLHF. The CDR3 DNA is TGTGCCAGCCACCGAGGGACAGGGGGTTCACCCCTCCACTTT.

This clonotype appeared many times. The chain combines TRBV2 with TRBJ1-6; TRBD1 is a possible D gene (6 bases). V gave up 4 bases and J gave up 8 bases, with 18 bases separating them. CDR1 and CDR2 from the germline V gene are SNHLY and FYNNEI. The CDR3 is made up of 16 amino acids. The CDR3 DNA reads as TGTGCCAGCAGTGGGGACATGCTATTGGGAGATTCACCCCTCCACTTT. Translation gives CASSGDMLLGDSPLHF.

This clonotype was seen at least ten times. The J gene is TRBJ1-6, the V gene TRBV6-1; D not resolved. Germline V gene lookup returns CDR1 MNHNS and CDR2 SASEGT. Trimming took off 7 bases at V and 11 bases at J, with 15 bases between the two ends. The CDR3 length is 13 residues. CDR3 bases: TGTGCCAGCATATCCGGGAACGGGACACCCCTCCACTTT. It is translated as CASISGNGTPLHF.

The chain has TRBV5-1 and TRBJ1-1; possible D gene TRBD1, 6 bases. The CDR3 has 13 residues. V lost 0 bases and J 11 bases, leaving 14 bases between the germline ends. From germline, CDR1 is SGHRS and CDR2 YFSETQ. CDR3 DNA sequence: TGCGCCAGCAGCTTGGGTGCGGGGGGCTTCGCTTTCTTT. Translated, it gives CASSLGAGGFAFF. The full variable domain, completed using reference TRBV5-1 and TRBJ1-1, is KAGVTQTPRYLIKTRGQQVTLSCSPISGHRSVSWYQQTPGQGLQFLFEYFSETQRNKGNFPGRFSGRQFSNSRSEMNVSTLELGDSALYLCASSLGAGGFAFFGQGTRLTVV.

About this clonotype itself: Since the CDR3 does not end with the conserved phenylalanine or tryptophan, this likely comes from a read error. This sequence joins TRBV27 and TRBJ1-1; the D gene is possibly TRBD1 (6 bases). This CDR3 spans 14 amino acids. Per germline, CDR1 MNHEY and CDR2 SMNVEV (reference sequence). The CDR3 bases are TGCGCCAGCAGGAAGGGGGGTATGAACACTGAAGCTTTCCTT. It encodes CASRKGGMNTEAFL.

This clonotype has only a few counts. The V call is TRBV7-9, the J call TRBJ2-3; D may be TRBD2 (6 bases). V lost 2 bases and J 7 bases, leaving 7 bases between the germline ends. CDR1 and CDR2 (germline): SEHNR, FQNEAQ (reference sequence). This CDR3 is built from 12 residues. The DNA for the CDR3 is TGTGCCAGCAGCTTACGCGGGAATACGCAGTATTTT. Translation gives CASSLRGNTQYF.

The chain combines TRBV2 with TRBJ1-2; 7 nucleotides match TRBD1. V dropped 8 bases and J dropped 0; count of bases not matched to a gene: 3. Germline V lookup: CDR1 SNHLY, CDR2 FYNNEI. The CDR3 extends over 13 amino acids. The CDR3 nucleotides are TGTGCCAGCGAGGACAGGCCTAACTATGGCTACACCTTC. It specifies CASEDRPNYGYTF.

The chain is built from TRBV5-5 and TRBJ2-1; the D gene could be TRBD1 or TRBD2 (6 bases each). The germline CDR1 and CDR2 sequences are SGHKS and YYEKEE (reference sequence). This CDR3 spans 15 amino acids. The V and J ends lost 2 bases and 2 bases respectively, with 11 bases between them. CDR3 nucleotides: TGTGCCAGCAGCTTCCCGGGGGCTCCCTACAATGAGCAGTTCTTC. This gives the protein CASSFPGAPYNEQFF. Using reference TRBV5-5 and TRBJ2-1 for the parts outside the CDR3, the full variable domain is DAGVTQSPTHLIKTRGQQVTLRCSPISGHKSVSWYQQVLGQGPQFIFQYYEKEERGRGNFPDRFSARQFPNYSSELNVNALLLGDSALYLCASSFPGAPYNEQFFGPGTRLTVL.

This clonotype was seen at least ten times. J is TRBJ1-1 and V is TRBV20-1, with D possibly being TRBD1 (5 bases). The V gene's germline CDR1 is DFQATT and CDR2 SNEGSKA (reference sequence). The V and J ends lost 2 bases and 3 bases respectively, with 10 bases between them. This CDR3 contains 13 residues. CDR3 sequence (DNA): TGCAGTGCTAGAAGGTCGGGACACACTGAAGCTTTCTTT. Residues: CSARRSGHTEAFF.

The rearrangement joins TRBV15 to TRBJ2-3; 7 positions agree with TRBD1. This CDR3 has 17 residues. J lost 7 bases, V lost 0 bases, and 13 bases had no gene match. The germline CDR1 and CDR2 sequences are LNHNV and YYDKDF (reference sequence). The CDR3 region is CATSRDTGATNFNTQYF. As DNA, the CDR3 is TGTGCCACCAGCAGAGACACAGGGGCGACAAACTTCAATACGCAGTATTTT.

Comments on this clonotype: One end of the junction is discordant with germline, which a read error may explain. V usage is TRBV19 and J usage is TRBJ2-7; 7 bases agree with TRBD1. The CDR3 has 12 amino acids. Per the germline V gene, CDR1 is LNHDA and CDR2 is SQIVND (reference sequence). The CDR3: CASSIIVGRGFF. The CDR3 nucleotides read TGTGCCAGTAGTATAATCGTCGGCAGGGGGTTCTTC.

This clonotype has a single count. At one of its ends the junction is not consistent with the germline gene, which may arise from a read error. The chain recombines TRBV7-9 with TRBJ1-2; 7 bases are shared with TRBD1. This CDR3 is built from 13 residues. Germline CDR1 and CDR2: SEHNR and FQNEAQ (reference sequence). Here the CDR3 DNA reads TGCGCCAGCAGCTGTGACAGGGTAAATGGCTGCACCTTC. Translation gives CASSCDRVNGCTF.

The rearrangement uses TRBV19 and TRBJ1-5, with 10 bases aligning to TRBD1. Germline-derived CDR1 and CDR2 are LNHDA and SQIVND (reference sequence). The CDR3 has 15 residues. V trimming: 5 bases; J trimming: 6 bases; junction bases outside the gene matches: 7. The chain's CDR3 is CASSATGGLGQPQHF. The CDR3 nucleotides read TGTGCCAGTAGTGCGACAGGGGGCTTGGGTCAGCCCCAGCATTTT.

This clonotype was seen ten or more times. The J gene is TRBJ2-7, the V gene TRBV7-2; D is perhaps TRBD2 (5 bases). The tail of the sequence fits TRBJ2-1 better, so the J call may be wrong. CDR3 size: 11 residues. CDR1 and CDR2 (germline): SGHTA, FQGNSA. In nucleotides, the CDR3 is TGTGCCAGCAGCTTAGGAGGGGAGCAGTTCTTC. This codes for CASSLGGEQFF.

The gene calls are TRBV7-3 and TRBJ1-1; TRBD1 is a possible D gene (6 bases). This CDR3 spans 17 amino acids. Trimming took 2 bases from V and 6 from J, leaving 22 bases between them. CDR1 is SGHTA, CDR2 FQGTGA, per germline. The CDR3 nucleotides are TGTGCCAGCAGCTTAGGAGGGACTAGCGGGGGGGCCTCTGAAGCTTTCTTT. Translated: CASSLGGTSGGASEAFF.

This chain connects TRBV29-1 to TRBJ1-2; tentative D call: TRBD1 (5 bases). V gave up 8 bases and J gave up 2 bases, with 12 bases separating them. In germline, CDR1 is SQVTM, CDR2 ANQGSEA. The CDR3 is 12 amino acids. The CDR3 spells CSRGSENYGYTF. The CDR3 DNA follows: TGCAGCCGGGGCAGCGAGAACTATGGCTACACCTTC. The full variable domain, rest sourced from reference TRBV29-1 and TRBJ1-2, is SAVISQKPSRDICQRGTSLTIQCQVDSQVTMMFWYRQQPGQSLTLIATANQGSEATYESGFVIDKFPISRPNLTFSTLTVSNMSPEDSSIYLCSRGSENYGYTFGSGTRLTVV.

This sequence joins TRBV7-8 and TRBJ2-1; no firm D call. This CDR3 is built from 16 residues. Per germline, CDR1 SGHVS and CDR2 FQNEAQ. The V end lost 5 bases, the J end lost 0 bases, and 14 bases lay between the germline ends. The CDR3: CASSPKSSSSYNEQFF. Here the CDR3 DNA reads TGTGCCAGCAGCCCAAAGAGTAGCAGCTCCTACAATGAGCAGTTCTTC.

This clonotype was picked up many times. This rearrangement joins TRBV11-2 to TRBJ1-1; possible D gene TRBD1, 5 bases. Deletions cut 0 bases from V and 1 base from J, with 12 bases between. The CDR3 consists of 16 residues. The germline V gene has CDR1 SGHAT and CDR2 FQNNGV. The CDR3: CASSLDWTQSNTEAFF. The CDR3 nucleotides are TGTGCCAGCAGCTTAGATTGGACACAGTCGAACACTGAAGCTTTCTTT.

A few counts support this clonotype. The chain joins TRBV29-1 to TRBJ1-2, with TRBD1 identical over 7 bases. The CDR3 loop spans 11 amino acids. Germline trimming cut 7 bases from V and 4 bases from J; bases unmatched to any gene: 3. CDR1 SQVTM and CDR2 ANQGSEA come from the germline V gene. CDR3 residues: CSGDSSYGYTF. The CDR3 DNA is TGCAGCGGGGACAGCTCCTATGGCTACACCTTC.

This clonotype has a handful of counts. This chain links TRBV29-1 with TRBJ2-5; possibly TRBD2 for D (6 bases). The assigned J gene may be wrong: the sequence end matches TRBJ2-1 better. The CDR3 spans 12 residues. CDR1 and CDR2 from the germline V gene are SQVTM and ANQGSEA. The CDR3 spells CSAEEGWNEQFF. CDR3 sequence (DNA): TGCAGCGCTGAGGAGGGGTGGAATGAGCAGTTCTTC.

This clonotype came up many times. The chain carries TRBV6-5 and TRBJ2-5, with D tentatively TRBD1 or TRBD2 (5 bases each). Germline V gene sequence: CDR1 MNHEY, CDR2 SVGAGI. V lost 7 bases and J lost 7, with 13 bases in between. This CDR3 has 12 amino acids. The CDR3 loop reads CASNTGEGTQYF. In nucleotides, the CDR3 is TGTGCCAGCAACACAGGAGAGGGGACCCAGTACTTC.

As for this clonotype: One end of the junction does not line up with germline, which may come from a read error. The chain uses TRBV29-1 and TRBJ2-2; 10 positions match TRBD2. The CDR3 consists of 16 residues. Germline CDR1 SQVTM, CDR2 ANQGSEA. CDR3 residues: CSVEGLAGRRTGKLFF. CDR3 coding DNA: TGCAGCGTTGAAGGACTAGCGGGCCGCAGGACCGGGAAGCTGTTTTTT.

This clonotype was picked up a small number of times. The CDR3 sequence is CASSLAPGSSGANVLTF. Written as DNA, the CDR3 is TGTGCCAGCAGCTTGGCCCCGGGTTCCTCTGGGGCCAACGTCCTGACTTTC. The V call is TRBV5-4, the J call TRBJ2-6; D remains unclear. The CDR3 covers 17 residues. Looked up from germline, CDR1 is SGHNT and CDR2 is YYREEE (reference sequence). V was pared by 0 bases and J by 0 bases, with 10 bases between.

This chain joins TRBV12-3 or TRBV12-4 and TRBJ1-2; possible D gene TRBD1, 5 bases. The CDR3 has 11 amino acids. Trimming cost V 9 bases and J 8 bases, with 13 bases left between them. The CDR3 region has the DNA TGTGCCAGACCAGGGCGGGACGGCTACACCTTC. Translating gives CARPGRDGYTF.

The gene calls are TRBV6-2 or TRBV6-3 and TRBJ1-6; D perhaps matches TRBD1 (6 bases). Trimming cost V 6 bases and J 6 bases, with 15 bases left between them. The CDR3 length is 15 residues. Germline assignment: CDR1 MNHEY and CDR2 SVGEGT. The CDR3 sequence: CASSINRQVNSPLHF. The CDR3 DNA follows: TGTGCCAGCAGCATAAACCGACAGGTTAATTCACCCCTCCACTTT.